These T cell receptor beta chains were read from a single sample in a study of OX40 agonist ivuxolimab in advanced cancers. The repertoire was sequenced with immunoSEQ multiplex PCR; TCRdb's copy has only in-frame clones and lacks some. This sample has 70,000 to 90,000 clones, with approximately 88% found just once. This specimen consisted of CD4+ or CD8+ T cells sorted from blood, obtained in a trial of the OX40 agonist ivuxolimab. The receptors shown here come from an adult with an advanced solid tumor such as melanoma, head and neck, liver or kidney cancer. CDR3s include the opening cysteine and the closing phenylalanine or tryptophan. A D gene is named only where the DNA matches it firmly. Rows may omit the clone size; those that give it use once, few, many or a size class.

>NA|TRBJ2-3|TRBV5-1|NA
TGCGCCAGCAGCTTGGCCCTGGCAGGGGCGGAAGATACGCAGTATTTT
CASSLALAGAEDTQYF
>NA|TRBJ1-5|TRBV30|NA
TGTGCCTGGAGTAATGGGTACACGAATCAGCCCCAGCATTTT
CAWSNGYTNQPQHF
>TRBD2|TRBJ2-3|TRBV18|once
TGTGCCAGCTCACCCTCTAGCGGGAGCACAGATACGCAGTATTTT
CASSPSSGSTDTQYF
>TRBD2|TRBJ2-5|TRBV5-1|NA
TGCGCCAGCAGCTCCTATGGGGGGGATCTTCTCCAAGAGACCCAGTACTTC
CASSSYGGDLLQETQYF
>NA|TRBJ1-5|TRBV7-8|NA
TGTGCCAGCAGCTTTGGGGTCACAGAGTTTCAGCCCCAGCATTTT
CASSFGVTEFQPQHF
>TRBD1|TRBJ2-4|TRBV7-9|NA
TGTGCCAGCAGCGACGGGACAGGGAGCGGTTTAGCCAAAAACATTCAGTACTTC
CASSDGTGSGLAKNIQYF
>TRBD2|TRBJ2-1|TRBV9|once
TGTGCCAGCAGCCCCGGACTAGCGGGAGTCGAGCAGTTCTTC
CASSPGLAGVEQFF
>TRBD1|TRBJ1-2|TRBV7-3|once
TGTGCCAGCAGCTTAACGAGTAGGGGACAGGGAAAGACTTACTATGGCTACACCTTC
CASSLTSRGQGKTYYGYTF
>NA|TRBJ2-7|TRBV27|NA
TGTGCCAGCGGAAAAGGGCTAGGTGTCTACGAGCAGTACTTC
CASGKGLGVYEQYF
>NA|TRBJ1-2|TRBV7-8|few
TGTGCCAGCAGCTTAGGCGGCAACTATGGCTACACCTTC
CASSLGGNYGYTF
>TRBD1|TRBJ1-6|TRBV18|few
TGTGCCAGCTCACCGGGACAGGGAAATTCACCCCTCCACTTT
CASSPGQGNSPLHF
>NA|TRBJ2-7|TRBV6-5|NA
TGTGCCAGCAGTTACAGGGACTCCTACGAGCAGTACTTC
CASSYRDSYEQYF
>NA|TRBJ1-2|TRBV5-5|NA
TGTGCCAGCAGCTTGGGTTTTAGCTATGGCTACACCTTC
CASSLGFSYGYTF
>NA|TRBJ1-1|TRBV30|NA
TGTGCCTGGAGGGTTGGGATTAACACTGAAGCTTTCTTT
CAWRVGINTEAFF
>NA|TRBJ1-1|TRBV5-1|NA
TGCGCCAGCAGCTTGGTGGTTAACACTGAAGCTTTCTTT
CASSLVVNTEAFF
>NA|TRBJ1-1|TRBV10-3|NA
TGTGCCATCAGGGGGGACGCAGTCTTTAACACTGAAGCTTTCTTT
CAIRGDAVFNTEAFF
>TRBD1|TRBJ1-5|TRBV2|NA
TGTGCCAGCAGTTCCTACAGGGGTAATCAACAGCCCCAGCATTTT
CASSSYRGNQQPQHF
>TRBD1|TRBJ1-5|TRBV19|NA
TGTGCCAGTAGTACCCCTTGGGGACAGTCAAGTTTGGAACAGCCCCAGCATTTT
CASSTPWGQSSLEQPQHF
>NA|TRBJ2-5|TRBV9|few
TGTGCCAGCAGCGTAGGGCGGCAGGAGACCCAGTACTTC
CASSVGRQETQYF
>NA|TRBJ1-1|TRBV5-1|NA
TGCGCCAGCAGCTCATCCCCGGGCAACACTGAAGCTTTCTTT
CASSSSPGNTEAFF
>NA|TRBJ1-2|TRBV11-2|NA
TGTGCCAGCAGCTTAGACAGGGGTGGCTATGGCTACACCTTC
CASSLDRGGYGYTF
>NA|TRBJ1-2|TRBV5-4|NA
TGTGCCAGCAGCCAAGGGGTAGGAGGCTACACCTTC
CASSQGVGGYTF
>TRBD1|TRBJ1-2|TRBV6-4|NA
TGTGCCAGCAGTGCCACCGGGACAGGGGGCCATGGCTACACCTTC
CASSATGTGGHGYTF
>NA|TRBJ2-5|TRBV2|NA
TGTGCCAGCAGGGACAGTCAAGAGACCCAGTACTTC
CASRDSQETQYF
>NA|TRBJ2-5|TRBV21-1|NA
TGTGCCAGTTCGGGTCGGACGGACGACCGGGAGACCCAGTACTTC
CASSGRTDDRETQYF
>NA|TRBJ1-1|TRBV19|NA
TGTGCCAGTAGTCCACGGACGCAAATGAACACTGAAGCTTTCTTT
CASSPRTQMNTEAFF
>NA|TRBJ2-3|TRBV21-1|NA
TGTGCCAGCCGTCGGTCCAAACTACCATCGGATACGCAGTATTTT
CASRRSKLPSDTQYF
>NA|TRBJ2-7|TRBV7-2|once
TGTGCCAGCAGCAAGAGGGCAGCCCACGAGCAGTACTTC
CASSKRAAHEQYF
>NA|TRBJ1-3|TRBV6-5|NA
TGTGCCAGCATTCCGGCGGCGTCTGGAAACACCATATATTTT
CASIPAASGNTIYF
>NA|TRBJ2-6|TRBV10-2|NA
TGCGCCAGCAGTGGAGATGGGGCCAACGTCCTGACTTTC
CASSGDGANVLTF
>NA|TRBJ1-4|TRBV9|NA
TGTGCCAGCAGCGTAGCTCGAGGGGCTCAAGGAGAAAAACTGTTTTTT
CASSVARGAQGEKLFF
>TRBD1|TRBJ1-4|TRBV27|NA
TGTGCCAGCCGAAAGGGGGCTGTTGAAAAACTGTTTTTT
CASRKGAVEKLFF
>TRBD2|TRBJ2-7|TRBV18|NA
TGTGCCAGCTCACCCCCGGGACTACCTTACGAGCAGTACTTC
CASSPPGLPYEQYF
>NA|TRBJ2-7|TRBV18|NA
TGTGCCAGCTCACCACCGGGGCAGGACGAGCAGTACTTC
CASSPPGQDEQYF
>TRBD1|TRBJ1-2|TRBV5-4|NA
TGTGCCAGCAGCTTCGGGACAGGGGGCAACTATGGCTACACCTTC
CASSFGTGGNYGYTF
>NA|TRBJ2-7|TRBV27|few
TGTGCCAGCAGTTCGACAGTCTCCTACGAGCAGTACTTC
CASSSTVSYEQYF
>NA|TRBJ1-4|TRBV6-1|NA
TGTGCCAGCAGTGACCGGGACGATCCTAATGAAAAACTGTTTTTT
CASSDRDDPNEKLFF
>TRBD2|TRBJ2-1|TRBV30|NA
TGTGCCTGGACTAGCGGGGGGCCCTACAATGAGCAGTTCTTC
CAWTSGGPYNEQFF
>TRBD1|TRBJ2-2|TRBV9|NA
TGTGCCAGCAGCATTCAGGGGGCCGGGGAGCTGTTTTTT
CASSIQGAGELFF
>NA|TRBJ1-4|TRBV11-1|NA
TGTGCCAGCAGCCACGACAGAGCTAATGAAAAACTGTTTTTT
CASSHDRANEKLFF
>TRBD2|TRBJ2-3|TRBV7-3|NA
TGTGCCAGCAGCAGCGGGGGGACCACAGATACGCAGTATTTT
CASSSGGTTDTQYF
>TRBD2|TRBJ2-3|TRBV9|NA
TGTGCCAGCAGCGTAGATGGCCTAGCGGGGGGTAATACAGATACGCAGTATTTT
CASSVDGLAGGNTDTQYF
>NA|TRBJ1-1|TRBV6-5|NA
TGTGCCAGCCGTTTCCGGGATAGCACTGAAGCTTTCTTT
CASRFRDSTEAFF
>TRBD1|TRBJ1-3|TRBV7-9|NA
TGTGCCAGCAGCCAGGACAGGGCGTTTGGGAACACCATATATTTT
CASSQDRAFGNTIYF
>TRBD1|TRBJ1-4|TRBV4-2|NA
TGTGCCAGCAGCCAAGAGTCAGGGGGGACAGGACCAACTAATGAAAAACTGTTTTTT
CASSQESGGTGPTNEKLFF
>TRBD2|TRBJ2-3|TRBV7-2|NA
TGTGCCAGCAGCTCCCGAGGGACTAGCGGGGCCACCCCGAGGGTCACGCAGTATTTT
CASSSRGTSGATPRVTQYF